This T cell receptor beta chain was obtained from a study of T cell repertoires in cytomegalovirus infection. About the research overall: The public TCR beta signatures pointed to both CMV infection and matching HLA type.

This clonotype was observed a handful of times. MiXCR, applied by TCRdb to the reads, yields one record per CDR3 protein. The sample carries some 390,000 distinct CDR3 sequences, around 18% recorded once. This TCR came from a human donor in good health (CMV status not recorded). Some clones in this sample may be carry-over from other donors' samples. Sequenced sample: PBMCs.

CDR3 in amino acids: CASGWGEKLFF. CDR3 nucleotide sequence: TGTGCCAGCGGCTGGGGCGAAAAACTGTTTTTT. The V and J genes are TRBV7-9 and TRBJ1-4, with D perhaps TRBD1 (5 bases). The germline V gene has CDR1 SEHNR and CDR2 FQNEAQ (reference sequence). The CDR3 contains 11 residues. Deletions cut 8 bases from V and 8 bases from J, with 9 bases between.